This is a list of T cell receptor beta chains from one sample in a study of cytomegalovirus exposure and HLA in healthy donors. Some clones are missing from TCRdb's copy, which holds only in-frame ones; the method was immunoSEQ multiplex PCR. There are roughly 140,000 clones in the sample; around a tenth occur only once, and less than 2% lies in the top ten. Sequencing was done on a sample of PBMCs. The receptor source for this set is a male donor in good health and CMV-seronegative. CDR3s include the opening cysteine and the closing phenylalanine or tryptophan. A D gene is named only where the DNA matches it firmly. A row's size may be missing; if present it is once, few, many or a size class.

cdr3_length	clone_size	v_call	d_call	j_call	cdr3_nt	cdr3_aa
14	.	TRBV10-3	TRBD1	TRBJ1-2	TGTGCCATCAGTAGACAGGGGCCGAACTATGGCTACACCTTC	CAISRQGPNYGYTF
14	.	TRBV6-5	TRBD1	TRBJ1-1	TGTGCCAGCAGTTGGGACAGGATGAACACTGAAGCTTTCTTT	CASSWDRMNTEAFF
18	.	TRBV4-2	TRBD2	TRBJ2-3	TGTGCCAGCAGCCCTCCCTTACTAGCGGGAGGGAGCACAGATACGCAGTATTTT	CASSPPLLAGGSTDTQYF
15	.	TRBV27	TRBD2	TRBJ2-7	TGTGCCAGCAGTTTCTTCGGGACTAGTGCTTACGAGCAGTACTTC	CASSFFGTSAYEQYF
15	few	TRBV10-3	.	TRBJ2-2	TGTGCCATCAGTGAGTCTGAGTCGAGAACCGGGGAGCTGTTTTTT	CAISESESRTGELFF
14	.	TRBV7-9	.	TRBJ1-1	TGTGCCAGCACCCTGGACATCCTCGACACTGAAGCTTTCTTT	CASTLDILDTEAFF
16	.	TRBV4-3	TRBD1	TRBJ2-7	TGCGCCAGCAGCCAAGATAGGGACAGGGGACCCTACGAGCAGTACTTC	CASSQDRDRGPYEQYF
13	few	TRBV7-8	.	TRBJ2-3	TGTGCCAGCAGCCAAACAGCGGTAGATACGCAGTATTTT	CASSQTAVDTQYF
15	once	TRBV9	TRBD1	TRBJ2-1	TGTGCCAGCAGCCCCCGGGACAGGAGGTCCAATGAGCAGTTCTTC	CASSPRDRRSNEQFF
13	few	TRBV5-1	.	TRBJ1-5	TGCGCCAGCAGTACAGAGAGCAATCAGCCCCAGCATTTT	CASSTESNQPQHF
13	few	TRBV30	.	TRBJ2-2	TGTGCCTGGGACAGGCTGAACACCGGGGAGCTGTTTTTT	CAWDRLNTGELFF
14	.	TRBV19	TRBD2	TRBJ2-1	TGTGCCAGTAGTGAACTAGCGGGTTACAATGAGCAGTTCTTC	CASSELAGYNEQFF
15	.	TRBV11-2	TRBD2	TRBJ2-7	TGTGCCAGCAGCCGAATTAGCGGGGGAACCTACGAGCAGTACTTC	CASSRISGGTYEQYF
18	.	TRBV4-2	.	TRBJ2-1	TGTGCCAGCAGCCAAGATGTAAAGACAGCGAGCTCCTACAATGAGCAGTTCTTC	CASSQDVKTASSYNEQFF
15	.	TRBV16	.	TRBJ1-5	TGTGCCAGCAGCCAATCTGGCCAGCGTCCCAGTACCCAGCATTTT	CASSQSGQRPSTQHF
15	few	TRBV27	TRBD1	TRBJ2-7	TGTGCCAGCAGTTCCCCGGGACAGACTCCTAAGGAGCAGTACTTC	CASSSPGQTPKEQYF
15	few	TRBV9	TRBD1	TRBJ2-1	TGTGCCAGCAGCGTAGCAGGACAGGGTGGCAATGAGCAGTTCTTC	CASSVAGQGGNEQFF
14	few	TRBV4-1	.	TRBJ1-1	TGCGCCAGCAGCCCAACAGGGTTAGGCACTGAAGCTTTCTTT	CASSPTGLGTEAFF
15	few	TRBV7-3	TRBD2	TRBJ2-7	TGTGCCAGCAGCTTTTTGGGTAGCGGGAGTTACGAGCAGTACTTC	CASSFLGSGSYEQYF
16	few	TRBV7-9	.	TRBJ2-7	TGTGCCAGCAGCTTACCTGGGCCAGGGTCGCCCTACGAGCAGTACTTC	CASSLPGPGSPYEQYF
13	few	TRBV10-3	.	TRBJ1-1	TGTGCCATCAAAGAACAGATTAACACTGAAGCTTTCTTT	CAIKEQINTEAFF
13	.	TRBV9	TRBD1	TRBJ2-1	TGTGCCAGCAGCGCGCGACTGACAGGGGAGCAGTTCTTC	CASSARLTGEQFF
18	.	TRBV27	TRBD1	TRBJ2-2	TGTGCCAGCAGTTTTTTCAGAGGGGGCGCGAAGGGCACCGGGGAGCTGTTTTTT	CASSFFRGGAKGTGELFF
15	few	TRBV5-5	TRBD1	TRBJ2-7	TGTGCCAGCAGCCGGCAGGGACAGGGGTTATACGAGCAGTACTTC	CASSRQGQGLYEQYF
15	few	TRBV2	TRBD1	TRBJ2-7	TGTGCCAGCAGTCCATATCGGACAGGGGCCTACGAGCAGTACTTC	CASSPYRTGAYEQYF
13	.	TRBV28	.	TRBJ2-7	TGTGCCAGCTCAATCGGGGTAGTCTACGAGCAGTACTTC	CASSIGVVYEQYF
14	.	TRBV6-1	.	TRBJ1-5	TGTGCCAGCAGGCCCCCGGGTCCGAATCAGCCCCAGCATTTT	CASRPPGPNQPQHF
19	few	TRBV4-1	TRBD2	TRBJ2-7	TGCGCCAGCAGCCAAGAGAACTCAGCTACGGGACTAGCGGGTATGGAGCAGTACTTC	CASSQENSATGLAGMEQYF
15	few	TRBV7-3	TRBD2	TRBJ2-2	TGTGCCAGCAGCTTACTAGCGGGGGGGCCCATCGGGCTGTTTTTT	CASSLLAGGPIGLFF
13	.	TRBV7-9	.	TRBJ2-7	TGTGCCAGCAGCCCCGAGAGCTCCTACGAGCAGTACTTC	CASSPESSYEQYF
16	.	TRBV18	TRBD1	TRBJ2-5	TGTGCCAGCTCACCGCCAGGGACAGAAGATCAAGAGACCCAGTACTTC	CASSPPGTEDQETQYF
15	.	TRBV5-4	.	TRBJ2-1	TGTGCCAGCAGCCAAAAACAGAATCCCGACAATGAGCAGTTCTTC	CASSQKQNPDNEQFF
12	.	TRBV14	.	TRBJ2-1	TGTGCCAGCAGCCCTTTCGGGAATGAGCAGTTCTTC	CASSPFGNEQFF
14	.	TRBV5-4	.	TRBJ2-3	TGTGCCAGCAGCTTGGTGGCAGGGAAGGGTTCGCAGTATTTT	CASSLVAGKGSQYF
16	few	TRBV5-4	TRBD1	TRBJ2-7	TGTGCCAGCAGCTCGGGGACAGACTTGAGTTTCGACGAGCAGTACTTC	CASSSGTDLSFDEQYF
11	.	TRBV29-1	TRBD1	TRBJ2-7	TGCAGCGCTGGACAGGGTCACGAGCAGTACTTC	CSAGQGHEQYF
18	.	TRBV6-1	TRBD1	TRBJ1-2	TGTGCCAGCAGTGAAAGAGTATTCGGGGCAGGGGGTAACTATGGCTACACCTTC	CASSERVFGAGGNYGYTF
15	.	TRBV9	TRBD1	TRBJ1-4	TGTGCCAGCAGCGTTCAGGGGGCACCTAATGAAAAACTGTTTTTT	CASSVQGAPNEKLFF
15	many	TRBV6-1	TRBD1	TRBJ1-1	TGTGCCAGCAGTGGCAGGGACAGGGGAAACACTGAAGCTTTCTTT	CASSGRDRGNTEAFF
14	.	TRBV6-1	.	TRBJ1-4	TGTGCCAGCAGTCTGGACAGCGGGAGGGGAAAACTGTTTTTT	CASSLDSGRGKLFF
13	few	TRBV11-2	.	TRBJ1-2	TGTGCCAGCAGCCCTCCCGTCGTCTATGGCTACACCTTC	CASSPPVVYGYTF
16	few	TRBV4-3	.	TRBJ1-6	TGCGCCAGCAGCCCCAACCCCGGACAGCTTAATTCACCCCTCCACTTT	CASSPNPGQLNSPLHF
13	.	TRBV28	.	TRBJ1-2	TGTGCCAGCACTCCTACAGGCCGCTATGGCTACACCTTC	CASTPTGRYGYTF
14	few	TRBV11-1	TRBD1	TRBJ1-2	TGTGCCAGCAGCCCGTGGACAGGGAGCTATGGCTACACCTTC	CASSPWTGSYGYTF
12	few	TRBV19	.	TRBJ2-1	TGTGCCAGTAGTTACGGACGGGCGGGGCAGTTCTTC	CASSYGRAGQFF
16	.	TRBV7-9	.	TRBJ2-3	TGTGCCAGCAGCGCTAATTGGCGGGGGCGCACAGATACGCAGTATTTT	CASSANWRGRTDTQYF